These T cell receptor beta chains were read from a single sample in a study of cytomegalovirus exposure and HLA in healthy donors. The protocol was immunoSEQ multiplex PCR, while the TCRdb copy is restricted to in-frame clones and leaves out a portion. The sample has about 94,000 clones, about 80% seen once. The sequencing sample was made of PBMCs. The receptors originated from a male donor in good health and CMV-seronegative. CDR3s include the opening cysteine and the closing phenylalanine or tryptophan. A D gene is named only where the DNA matches it firmly. For some rows the clone size is stated as once, few or many, or as a class when expanded; others skip it.

clone size,V gene,D gene,J gene,CDR3 length,CDR3 protein,CDR3 DNA
-,TRBV6-5,-,TRBJ2-7,13,CASSYSRVYEQYF,TGTGCCAGCAGTTACTCGCGGGTCTACGAGCAGTACTTC
-,TRBV4-1,TRBD2,TRBJ2-1,18,CASSRIRTGTSGHNEQFF,TGCGCCAGCAGCCGGATACGCACCGGGACTAGCGGACACAATGAGCAGTTCTTC
-,TRBV18,TRBD1,TRBJ1-1,17,CASSIGTGNLMNTEAFF,TGTGCCAGCTCCATAGGGACAGGGAACTTAATGAACACTGAAGCTTTCTTT
-,TRBV19,TRBD1,TRBJ1-5,16,CASSITGGRGNQPQHF,TGTGCCAGTAGTATAACAGGGGGTAGGGGCAATCAGCCCCAGCATTTT
-,TRBV6-1,-,TRBJ2-1,16,CAGSVGDSVRNNEQFF,TGTGCCGGCAGTGTGGGGGACTCGGTTAGGAACAATGAGCAGTTCTTC
-,TRBV4-1,-,TRBJ2-7,15,CASSQTGSAAYEQYF,TGCGCCAGCAGCCAGACCGGGTCCGCAGCCTACGAGCAGTACTTC
-,TRBV9,-,TRBJ2-7,13,CASSVDIPGEQYF,TGTGCCAGCAGCGTAGATATCCCAGGGGAGCAGTACTTC
-,TRBV11-2,TRBD1,TRBJ2-7,15,CASSPTGGTSYEQYF,TGTGCCAGCAGCCCGACAGGGGGTACCTCCTACGAGCAGTACTTC
few,TRBV18,TRBD1,TRBJ2-1,14,CASSPTTGGGEQFF,TGTGCCAGCTCACCGACGACAGGGGGAGGTGAGCAGTTCTTC
-,TRBV5-5,-,TRBJ2-3,13,CASRFAGTDTQYF,TGTGCCAGCAGGTTTGCCGGGACAGATACGCAGTATTTT
-,TRBV7-2,-,TRBJ1-4,14,CASSIDSFNEKLFF,TGTGCCAGCAGCATCGACAGCTTTAATGAAAAACTGTTTTTT
-,TRBV30,-,TRBJ1-5,12,CAWGLPMGPQHF,TGTGCCTGGGGGCTACCGATGGGGCCCCAGCATTTT
-,TRBV28,-,TRBJ1-3,16,CASSPGGNPSGNTIYF,TGTGCCAGCAGCCCGGGGGGCAACCCCTCTGGAAACACCATATATTTT
once,TRBV6-1,-,TRBJ2-3,13,CAIAGRGLNTQYF,TGTGCCATAGCGGGGAGGGGGCTGAATACGCAGTATTTT
-,TRBV6-1,TRBD1,TRBJ1-2,14,CASRALRDSYGYTF,TGTGCCAGCAGGGCCCTCCGGGACAGCTATGGCTACACCTTC
-,TRBV5-1,-,TRBJ2-7,16,CASSLATGVGIYEQYF,TGCGCCAGCAGCTTGGCGACAGGCGTAGGTATCTACGAGCAGTACTTC
-,TRBV4-3,TRBD2,TRBJ2-7,17,CASSLTRRASGSYEQYF,TGCGCCAGCAGCCTTACACGGAGGGCTAGCGGCTCCTACGAGCAGTACTTC
-,TRBV28,-,TRBJ2-2,17,CASSLPGLSANTGELFF,TGTGCCAGCAGTCTTCCGGGACTTTCGGCGAACACCGGGGAGCTGTTTTTT
-,TRBV5-6,-,TRBJ2-1,15,CASSFRVGPGNEQFF,TGTGCCAGCAGCTTTCGAGTGGGTCCGGGAAATGAGCAGTTCTTC
-,TRBV23-1,TRBD1,TRBJ1-2,15,CASSQSTGGNYGYTF,TGCGCCAGCAGTCAATCGACAGGGGGGAACTATGGCTACACCTTC
-,TRBV7-2,-,TRBJ2-3,12,CASSLSGDTQYF,TGTGCCAGCAGCCTCAGTGGAGATACGCAGTATTTT
few,TRBV4-3,TRBD1,TRBJ2-7,15,CASSPGTGIIYEQYF,TGCGCCAGCAGCCCCGGGACAGGGATTATCTACGAGCAGTACTTC
-,TRBV5-6,-,TRBJ1-2,17,CASSLAFPRSANYGYTF,TGTGCCAGCAGCTTGGCCTTTCCGCGGTCAGCTAACTATGGCTACACCTTC
-,TRBV4-3,TRBD2,TRBJ2-7,16,CASSQGTSGFLGEQYF,TGCGCCAGCAGCCAAGGGACTAGCGGGTTTTTAGGCGAGCAGTACTTC
-,TRBV7-2,-,TRBJ1-1,15,CASSSHRAVNTEAFF,TGTGCCAGCAGCTCCCACAGGGCAGTGAACACTGAAGCTTTCTTT
-,TRBV19,-,TRBJ2-3,14,CASTLGGSADTQYF,TGTGCCAGTACCCTTGGGGGGAGCGCAGATACGCAGTATTTT
few,TRBV2,-,TRBJ2-1,12,CASSEGAYEQFF,TGTGCCAGCAGTGAGGGGGCGTATGAGCAGTTCTTC
-,TRBV6-6,-,TRBJ1-1,16,CASSYPQLAGNTEAFF,TGTGCCAGCAGTTACCCCCAACTCGCGGGGAACACTGAAGCTTTCTTT
-,TRBV28,TRBD2,TRBJ2-3,14,CASLSGGAEDTQYF,TGTGCCAGCCTTAGCGGGGGGGCCGAGGATACGCAGTATTTT
-,TRBV7-2,-,TRBJ2-5,13,CASSPRVPETQYF,TGTGCCAGCAGCCCCAGGGTACCGGAGACCCAGTACTTC
-,TRBV5-4,TRBD2,TRBJ2-7,18,CASSLPKTGLAGSYEQYF,TGTGCCAGCAGCTTGCCTAAAACGGGACTAGCGGGTTCCTACGAGCAGTACTTC
few,TRBV27,TRBD1,TRBJ1-4,15,CASSFRQGRGEKLFF,TGTGCCAGCAGTTTCCGACAGGGGAGAGGTGAAAAACTGTTTTTT
-,TRBV7-2,TRBD1,TRBJ1-1,15,CASSLVPARDRKAFF,TGTGCCAGCAGCTTAGTTCCGGCCCGGGACAGGAAAGCTTTCTTT
-,TRBV7-2,TRBD2,TRBJ2-7,16,CASSPRGGGGSYEQYF,TGTGCCAGCAGCCCTAGGGGCGGGGGGGGGTCCTACGAGCAGTACTTC
-,TRBV5-1,TRBD2,TRBJ2-1,15,CASSLPAGGPDEQFF,TGCGCCAGCAGCTTGCCAGCGGGGGGGCCAGATGAGCAGTTCTTC
-,TRBV7-2,TRBD1,TRBJ1-1,18,CASSLEFIGGGGGIEAFF,TGTGCCAGCAGCTTAGAGTTTATAGGAGGGGGCGGGGGGATTGAAGCTTTCTTT
-,TRBV19,-,TRBJ1-4,15,CASSISVQDNEKLFF,TGTGCCAGTAGTATATCGGTACAGGATAATGAAAAACTGTTTTTT
-,TRBV18,TRBD1,TRBJ1-2,14,CASSHRGPNYGYTF,TGTGCCAGCTCGCACAGGGGCCCTAACTATGGCTACACCTTC
-,TRBV21-1,-,TRBJ2-3,15,CASSKTAGGPDTQYF,TGTGCCAGCAGCAAAACGGCAGGGGGCCCAGATACGCAGTATTTT
-,TRBV10-3,TRBD2,TRBJ2-1,16,CAISEYSGGLYNEQFF,TGTGCCATCAGTGAGTATAGCGGGGGCTTATACAATGAGCAGTTCTTC
-,TRBV6-5,-,TRBJ1-1,11,CASNQGPEAFF,TGTGCCAGCAACCAGGGTCCTGAAGCTTTCTTT